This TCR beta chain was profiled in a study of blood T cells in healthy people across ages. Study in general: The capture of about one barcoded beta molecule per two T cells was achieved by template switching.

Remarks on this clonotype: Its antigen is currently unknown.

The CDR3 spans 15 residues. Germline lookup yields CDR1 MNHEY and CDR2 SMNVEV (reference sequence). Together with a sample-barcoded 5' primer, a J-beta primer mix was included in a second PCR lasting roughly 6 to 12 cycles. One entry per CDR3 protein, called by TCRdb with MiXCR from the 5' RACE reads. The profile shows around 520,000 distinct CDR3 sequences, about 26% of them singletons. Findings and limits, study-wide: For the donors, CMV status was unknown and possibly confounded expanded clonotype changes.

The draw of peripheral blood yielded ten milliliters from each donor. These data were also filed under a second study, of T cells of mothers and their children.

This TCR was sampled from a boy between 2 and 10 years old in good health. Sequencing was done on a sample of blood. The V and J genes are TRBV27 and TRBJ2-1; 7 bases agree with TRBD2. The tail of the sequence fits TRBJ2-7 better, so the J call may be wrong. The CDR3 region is CASSFWASGAYEQYF. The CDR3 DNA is TGTGCCAGCAGTTTTTGGGCTAGCGGAGCCTACGAGCAGTACTTC.